These 21 T cell receptor beta chains were sequenced from one sample in a study of blood T cell repertoires in COVID-19. Clones were read by immunoSEQ multiplex PCR, and TCRdb kept only the in-frame ones, dropping some. The data show 300,000 to 400,000 clones, roughly 91% seen once. Sequencing was carried out using PBMCs or T cells enriched from blood (not recorded which). Receptor source: a woman younger than 30 who had recovered from COVID-19.

This clone was counted once. This chain links TRBV5-4 with TRBJ1-6; 11 bases are shared with TRBD1. Per germline, CDR1 SGHNT and CDR2 YYREEE (reference sequence). The CDR3 is 15 amino acids. The J segment lost 10 bases and the V segment lost 5 bases, leaving 8 bases of the junction unmatched. The CDR3 is CASSFGGTGGSPLHF. The CDR3 DNA is TGTGCCAGCAGTTTTGGGGGGACAGGGGGGTCACCCCTCCACTTT.

V is TRBV30 and J is TRBJ1-6; D remains unclear. The germline V gene encodes CDR1 GTSNPN and CDR2 SVGIG (reference sequence). This CDR3 comprises 15 residues. The ends were cut back, 0 bases at V and 0 bases at J, with 6 bases in the middle. Written as DNA, the CDR3 is TGTGCCTGGAGTGTACAAAACTCCTATAATTCACCCCTCCACTTT. Translated, it gives CAWSVQNSYNSPLHF.

CDR3 bases: TGTGCCAGCCACGGTTCGGACAGGGGGCGAAGCACAGATACGCAGTATTTT. It encodes CASHGSDRGRSTDTQYF. The rearrangement uses TRBV28 and TRBJ2-3; 11 bases line up with TRBD1. The CDR3 is 17 residues long. Germline CDR1 MDHEN, CDR2 SYDVKM. J lost 0 bases, V lost 8 bases, and 10 bases had no gene match.

This sequence joins TRBV6-2 or TRBV6-3 and TRBJ1-2; D is unclear. Looked up from germline, CDR1 is MNHEY and CDR2 is SVGEGT. V shed 4 bases and J shed 4 bases, with 7 bases lying between them. CDR3 length: 12 residues. CDR3 DNA sequence: TGTGCCAGCAGTTCTACAGCCTATGGCTACACCTTC. It specifies CASSSTAYGYTF.

The gene calls are TRBV27 and TRBJ1-2, with TRBD1 matching over 11 bases. With 3 bases clipped from V and 4 bases from J, the junction kept 4 bases outside the gene matches. This CDR3 region has 15 residues. The germline gives CDR1 MNHEY, CDR2 SMNVEV (reference sequence). The CDR3: CASSFQDRGPYGYTF. CDR3 DNA: TGTGCCAGCAGTTTCCAGGACAGGGGGCCCTATGGCTACACCTTC.

This chain joins TRBV5-5 and TRBJ1-2; 7 nucleotides agree with TRBD1. The germline V gene has CDR1 SGHKS and CDR2 YYEKEE (reference sequence). The CDR3 sequence is 13 residues long. Trimming removed 5 bases from V and 6 bases from J; junction bases left unmatched: 7. In DNA form, the CDR3 reads TGTGCCAGCAGTCATGACAGGGCCGATGGCTACACCTTC. Protein sequence: CASSHDRADGYTF.

The chain has TRBV30 and TRBJ2-7, with D perhaps TRBD1 (6 bases). The CDR3 is 14 amino acids. Germline V gene sequence: CDR1 GTSNPN, CDR2 SVGIG (reference sequence). Trimming removed 0 bases at V and 6 bases at J, with 15 bases between. The CDR3 is CAWSVGHSYFEQYF. In DNA, the CDR3 is TGTGCCTGGAGTGTGGGACACTCGTATTTCGAGCAGTACTTC.

The gene calls are TRBV27 and TRBJ2-3, with 10 bases identical to TRBD1. Trimming removed 0 bases from V and 3 bases from J; junction bases left unmatched: 6. This CDR3 spans 17 amino acids. The germline V gene encodes CDR1 MNHEY and CDR2 SMNVEV (reference sequence). The CDR3 nucleotides are TGTGCCAGCAGTTTATCGCCCGGGACAGGGGTGACAGATACGCAGTATTTT. This encodes CASSLSPGTGVTDTQYF.

The CDR3 protein is CAILTSRQGKVYGYTF. CDR3 sequence (DNA): TGTGCCATCCTCACATCCCGACAGGGCAAAGTCTATGGCTACACCTTC. The rearrangement uses TRBV10-3 and TRBJ1-2, with TRBD1 matching over 7 bases. The CDR3 extends over 16 amino acids. The V segment lost 8 bases and the J segment 4 bases; nucleotides outside the gene matches: 16. Germline CDR1 ENHRY, CDR2 SYGVKD.

This clone was picked up one time. The rearrangement joins TRBV5-1 to TRBJ2-6; 8 bases align to TRBD1. Germline V gene data show CDR1 as SGHRS and CDR2 as YFSETQ. The CDR3 extends over 15 amino acids. J was trimmed by 2 bases and V by 4 bases; bases with no gene match: 2. CDR3 protein: CASSTDRAGANVLTF. CDR3 in DNA: TGCGCCAGCAGCACGGACAGGGCTGGGGCCAACGTCCTGACTTTC.

The chain is built from TRBV12-3 or TRBV12-4 and TRBJ2-1, with D possibly matching TRBD1 (6 bases). The length of the CDR3 is 11 residues. Trimming shortened V by 6 bases and J by 13 bases, and 13 bases separated the two germline ends. The CDR3 sequence is CASSQGGPQFF. CDR3 nucleotide sequence: TGTGCCAGCAGCCAAGGGGGTCCCCAGTTCTTC.

This chain uses TRBV30 with TRBJ2-3; 7 bases are shared with TRBD1. Unmatched junction bases numbered 1, after V lost 4 bases and J lost 0 bases. Germline CDR1 and CDR2: GTSNPN and SVGIG (reference sequence). CDR3 size: 13 residues. CDR3: CAWTGGSTDTQYF. The CDR3 DNA reads as TGTGCCTGGACAGGGGGAAGCACAGATACGCAGTATTTT.

A remark on this clone: Different DNA sequences within this sample yield the same CDR3. The CDR3 loop is CASSLGTGGNQPQHF. The CDR3 DNA sequence: TGCGCCAGCAGCTTAGGGACAGGGGGCAATCAGCCCCAGCATTTT. V and J are TRBV5-1 and TRBJ1-5; 10 nucleotides match TRBD1. CDR3 length equals 15 residues. Losses at the gene ends were 2 bases for V and 2 bases for J; bases not matched to a gene: 1. Germline CDR1 SGHRS, CDR2 YFSETQ. Based on the CDR3 plus reference TRBV5-1 and TRBJ1-5, the full variable domain is KAGVTQTPRYLIKTRGQQVTLSCSPISGHRSVSWYQQTPGQGLQFLFEYFSETQRNKGNFPGRFSGRQFSNSRSEMNVSTLELGDSALYLCASSLGTGGNQPQHFGDGTRLSIL.

This clone was seen only once. This chain connects TRBV11-2 to TRBJ1-1; no clear D. Germline assignment: CDR1 SGHAT and CDR2 FQNNGV. The V and J ends lost 3 bases and 9 bases respectively, with 11 bases between them. This CDR3 is 12 amino acids long. CDR3 bases: TGTGCCAGCAGCTTGGAGGATACGAAAGCTTTCTTT. Translation: CASSLEDTKAFF.

The CDR3 reads CARAPREGRLGYGYTF. Here the CDR3 DNA reads TGTGCCAGAGCCCCGCGGGAAGGGAGGCTGGGCTATGGCTACACCTTC. The J gene is TRBJ1-2, the V gene TRBV5-3, with D hard to call. TRBV5-3 is treated as an ORF (open reading frame) with a function not yet certain. The ends were cut back, 7 bases at V and 4 bases at J, with 23 bases in the middle. The CDR3 has 16 amino acids.

This sequence joins TRBV30 and TRBJ2-3; a weak D match, TRBD2 (6 bases). This CDR3 region has 15 residues. CDR1 is GTSNPN and CDR2 is SVGIG in the germline V gene (reference sequence). The ends were cut back, 3 bases at V and 3 bases at J, with 16 bases in the middle. The CDR3 spells CAWRKSSVGTDTQYF. Written as DNA, the CDR3 is TGTGCCTGGAGGAAGTCTAGCGTCGGGACAGATACGCAGTATTTT. Using reference TRBV30 and TRBJ2-3 for the parts outside the CDR3, the full variable domain is SQTIHQWPATLVQPVGSPLSLECTVEGTSNPNLYWYRQAAGRGLQLLFYSVGIGQISSEVPQNLSASRPQDRQFILSSKKLLLSDSGFYLCAWRKSSVGTDTQYFGPGTRLTVL.

The chain carries TRBV6-6 and TRBJ1-2; D ambiguous. Germline CDR1 MNHNY, CDR2 SVGAGI (reference sequence). CDR3 size: 13 residues. The V gene lost 2 bases and the J gene lost 8 bases, with 12 bases spanning the gap. The CDR3 spells CASSYGENRGYTF. CDR3 bases: TGTGCCAGCAGTTACGGAGAGAACCGAGGCTACACCTTC.

The chain joins TRBV7-2 to TRBJ1-4; 9 bases map to TRBD1. Trimming cost V 0 bases and J 9 bases; bases outside gene matches: 5. Germline V gene sequence: CDR1 SGHTA, CDR2 FQGNSA. There are 15 residues in the CDR3. Here the CDR3 DNA reads TGTGCCAGCAGCTTAGCAGGACAGGGGTTGCAAAAACTGTTTTTT. Its translation is CASSLAGQGLQKLFF.

The chain carries TRBV5-4 and TRBJ2-7; maybe TRBD1 (5 bases). V shed 2 bases and J shed 6 bases, with 15 bases lying between them. CDR1 SGHNT and CDR2 YYREEE come from the germline V gene (reference sequence). The CDR3 runs 14 residues. Here the CDR3 reads CASSLSQGLREQYF. The CDR3 DNA is TGTGCCAGCAGCTTAAGCCAGGGTCTTCGCGAGCAGTACTTC.

This clone was seen a handful of times. V gene TRBV7-2 combines with J gene TRBJ1-1; D uncertain. Trimming cost V 1 base and J 11 bases, with 11 bases left between them. This CDR3 is built from 12 residues. The germline V gene has CDR1 SGHTA and CDR2 FQGNSA. In DNA, the CDR3 is TGTGCCAGCAGCTTAGAAGGAGTCGGGGCTTTCTTT. Translation: CASSLEGVGAFF.

The rearrangement uses TRBV7-2 and TRBJ2-5; TRBD2 agrees at 8 bases. Per germline, CDR1 SGHTA and CDR2 FQGNSA. This CDR3 has 13 residues. CDR3 region: CADAAGEKETQYF. The CDR3 bases are TGTGCTGACGCAGCGGGGGAAAAAGAGACCCAGTACTTC.